This T cell receptor beta chain derives from a study of blood T cell repertoires in COVID-19 (dated by TCRdb to the early 2020s). About the study as a whole: Samples covering the acute and convalescent phases of COVID-19 were provided by collaborators in the United States, Italy and Spain. The dataset comprised deeply sampled blood TCRbeta repertoires from subjects exposed to, actively infected with, or recovered from COVID-19. Samples were obtained from the ongoing ImmuneRACE study (first 160 participants) and from 1,254 subjects provided by 6 global collaborators. A freely available public database, intended as a resource for researchers studying the immune response to SARS-CoV-2, is where the repertoires were released. The prospective study material was composed of cDNA or gDNA derived from T cells, B-cell-depleted T cells, or PBMCs. Where available, HLA class I and class II types were taken from metadata supplied by the sample provider and were not determined by assay-based typing. Nearly every sample came with metadata listing a de-identified subject ID, COVID-19 status, age in years and sex.

Points on this clone: Its recognized antigen is unknown. Per-nucleotide qualities are absent, and no much larger clonotype sits a single base away.

Reading the germline V gene gives CDR1 MDHEN and CDR2 SYDVKM. The CDR3 has 16 amino acids, counting the end cysteine and phenylalanine. The CDR3 DNA has 48 bases and is translated from base 1. Trimming accounts for 3 bases at V and 5 bases at J, while the number of junction bases matched to no gene is 12. TCRbeta CDR3 regions were amplified from genomic DNA by means of the immunoSEQ Assay, a bias-controlled multiplex PCR. From the authors' description of their analysis: The number of nucleated cells in each sample was estimated from the amplification of reference gene primers within the assay. To quantify the absolute abundance of each unique TCRbeta CDR3 rearrangement, sequence reads were collapsed and filtered. For each sample, productive Simpson clonality was calculated by taking the square root of Simpson's diversity index across productive rearrangements. The table comes from immuneACCESS by way of TCRdb, which keeps in-frame sequences with V and J called. Part of the clones is missing from these tables; in studies checked, under half for an unresolved V gene and the rest for unknown reasons. The V and J calls and clone size were taken over from that table, and D and trimming were inferred from the DNA. Within this sample are about 60,000 clones, with roughly three quarters of them counted one time only. Around 5.4% of the sample is taken by the ten largest.

Each collaborating institution followed its own protocols to collect whole blood in K2EDTA tubes. For TCRbeta analysis, collaborator samples were shipped as frozen whole blood, as isolated PBMCs, or as DNA extracted from either sample type. Summary of the overall study and its limitations: The quantity of clinical and demographic metadata differed by source and by participant and was supplied without curation.

Rearrangement joined TRBV28 to TRBJ2-7, with TRBD2 identical over 8 junction bases. The specimen sequenced was peripheral blood. This TCR came from a woman in her seventies with acute or convalescent COVID-19. The CDR3 region: CASSLGVSAGGDEQYF. The DNA sequence is TGTGCCAGCAGTTTGGGGGTATCGGCGGGGGGCGACGAGCAGTACTTC.